Sequencing of this T cell receptor beta chain was carried out in a study of follicular helper T cells after annual influenza vaccination (dated by TCRdb to about 2017). Broadly, across the study: After each seasonal influenza vaccination, blood was collected on days 0, 7 and 28. The 2013-2014 samples were cryopreserved, while the 2015 samples were processed right after collection. One week after vaccination, a second recruited cohort of 12 subjects (Table S1) displayed a similar ICOS+CD38+ cTfh response. To study recall of cTfh clones, some subjects were followed through successive annual vaccinations in the 2013-2014, 2014-2015 and 2015-2016 seasons. Multi-year samples were available for six subjects, with four spanning two vaccination seasons and two spanning three seasons. The paper as a whole reports these results and caveats: ICOS+CD38+ cTfh clonality correlated with the frequency of that population, and its change correlated with the change in circulating plasmablast frequency. A recurrent oligoclonal ICOS+CD38+ cTfh response containing tetramer and AIM influenza-specific clonotypes was recalled by successive annual vaccinations. Day 7 ICOS+CD38+ clones were most often found later in ICOS-CD38- cTfh, suggesting that subset may serve as a memory reservoir. Because only about 8.5-20% of the analyzed cells gave productive TCRB sequences, there was no way to sample rare clonotypes. In evaluating whether influenza clones were enriched, the possibility that the far larger non-cTfh compartments were undersampled could not be ruled out.

Of note for this clone: Its antigen is still unknown. No per-base quality is available; no much larger clone lies one base away. Other nucleotide sequences in the sample specify the same CDR3.

TCRB sequencing was used to follow sorted CD4 subsets from the blood of adults before and after they were given the seasonal inactivated influenza vaccine (Fluvarix). To be eligible, subjects had to live in the community and must not have received influenza vaccine in the previous 6 months. Reasons for exclusion included contraindications to influenza vaccine, substance abuse, HIV/AIDS, active malignancy, immunomodulatory medication, and active illness such as respiratory infection. At each time point, about 40 to 100 mL of blood was collected. PBMC were isolated using Ficoll-Paque PLUS or SepMate separation. As a comparison non-Tfh subset, CXCR5- memory CD4 T cells were sorted. Cell subsets were sorted from PBMC on a BD FACS Aria before DNA extraction. Library prep was done by the immunoSEQ multiplex PCR assay. Adaptive Biotechnologies handled the TCRB amplification, library preparation, sequencing and preliminary bioinformatics at Survey level resolution. As for how the authors treated the data: Clonality was computed in R as 1 minus normalized Shannon entropy; the Gini index was calculated with the R package ineq. To get the overlap score, the summed counts of shared sequences were divided by the total counts of all sequences in both of the compared samples. Significance of shared clonotypes was assessed by Fisher's exact test, with a theoretical repertoire of 10^7 TCRB sequences assumed. What TCRdb holds here is the immuneACCESS table cut down to in-frame rearrangements. Part of the clones is not present; checked against another copy, under half of the missing clones reflect an unresolved V gene, and the others are unexplained. V and J calls and clone size follow that table, whereas D and trimming were derived from the DNA. The sample includes approximately 11,000 clones, with 80% to 85% observed a single time. The ten largest clonotypes hold 0.85% to 0.9% of the sample.

The CDR3, cysteine through phenylalanine, is 13 amino acids long. Only the CDR3 DNA stays, 39 bases, in frame from base 1. CDR1 and CDR2 are read off the germline V gene as SQVTM and ANQGSEA. V drops 0 bases and J drops 7 bases, leaving 10 bases in between. The chain couples TRBV29-1 to TRBJ1-5; the D gene lacks a confident call. The material sequenced was CXCR5- memory CD4+ T cells sorted from blood, taken 6 weeks after influenza vaccination. What the cell subset or site label conveys for this sample: CXCR5- memory CD4 T cells. The sequence was collected from an adult who received the influenza vaccine. The CDR3 sequence is CSVEEGGGQPQHF. The nucleotide sequence reads TGCAGCGTTGAAGAGGGAGGAGGGCAGCCCCAGCATTTT.